What follows is one T cell receptor (beta chain) and its context. Its antigen is as yet unknown. This sample was taken from a study of CD8+ T cells in alopecia areata. Study-wide context: The drug, oral tofacitinib, was given to treated patients at 5 to 10 mg twice daily. Study-wide results and limits: Numerous expanded lesional clones remained in scalp and blood during tofacitinib. Researchers say the link of baseline CD8+ expansion to response remains uncertain, with one nonresponder.

CDR3 length: 15 amino acids. J was trimmed by 5 bases and V by 0 bases; bases with no gene match: 5. Treatment given: oral pan-JAK inhibitor, 5-10 mg twice daily. The authors sorted CD4+ and CD8+ T cells from PBMCs. RNA was isolated and reverse transcribed to cDNA, the sequencing template. Profiled with immunoSEQ multiplex PCR; TCRdb holds only in-frame clones, not every one. The data hold 210,000 or so clones, with under 70% observed a single time. The clonotype comes from a human donor with alopecia areata. The sample here was CD4+ T cells sorted from blood, taken between weeks 44 and 45, from a patient treated with tofacitinib. The genes are TRBV23-1 and TRBJ2-7; 9 nucleotides align to TRBD1. TRBV23-1 is given ORF status, its function remaining uncertain. The CDR3 bases are TGCGCCAGCAGTCAATCGGGGGACAGGGCCCACGAGCAGTACTTC. Protein: CASSQSGDRAHEQYF.